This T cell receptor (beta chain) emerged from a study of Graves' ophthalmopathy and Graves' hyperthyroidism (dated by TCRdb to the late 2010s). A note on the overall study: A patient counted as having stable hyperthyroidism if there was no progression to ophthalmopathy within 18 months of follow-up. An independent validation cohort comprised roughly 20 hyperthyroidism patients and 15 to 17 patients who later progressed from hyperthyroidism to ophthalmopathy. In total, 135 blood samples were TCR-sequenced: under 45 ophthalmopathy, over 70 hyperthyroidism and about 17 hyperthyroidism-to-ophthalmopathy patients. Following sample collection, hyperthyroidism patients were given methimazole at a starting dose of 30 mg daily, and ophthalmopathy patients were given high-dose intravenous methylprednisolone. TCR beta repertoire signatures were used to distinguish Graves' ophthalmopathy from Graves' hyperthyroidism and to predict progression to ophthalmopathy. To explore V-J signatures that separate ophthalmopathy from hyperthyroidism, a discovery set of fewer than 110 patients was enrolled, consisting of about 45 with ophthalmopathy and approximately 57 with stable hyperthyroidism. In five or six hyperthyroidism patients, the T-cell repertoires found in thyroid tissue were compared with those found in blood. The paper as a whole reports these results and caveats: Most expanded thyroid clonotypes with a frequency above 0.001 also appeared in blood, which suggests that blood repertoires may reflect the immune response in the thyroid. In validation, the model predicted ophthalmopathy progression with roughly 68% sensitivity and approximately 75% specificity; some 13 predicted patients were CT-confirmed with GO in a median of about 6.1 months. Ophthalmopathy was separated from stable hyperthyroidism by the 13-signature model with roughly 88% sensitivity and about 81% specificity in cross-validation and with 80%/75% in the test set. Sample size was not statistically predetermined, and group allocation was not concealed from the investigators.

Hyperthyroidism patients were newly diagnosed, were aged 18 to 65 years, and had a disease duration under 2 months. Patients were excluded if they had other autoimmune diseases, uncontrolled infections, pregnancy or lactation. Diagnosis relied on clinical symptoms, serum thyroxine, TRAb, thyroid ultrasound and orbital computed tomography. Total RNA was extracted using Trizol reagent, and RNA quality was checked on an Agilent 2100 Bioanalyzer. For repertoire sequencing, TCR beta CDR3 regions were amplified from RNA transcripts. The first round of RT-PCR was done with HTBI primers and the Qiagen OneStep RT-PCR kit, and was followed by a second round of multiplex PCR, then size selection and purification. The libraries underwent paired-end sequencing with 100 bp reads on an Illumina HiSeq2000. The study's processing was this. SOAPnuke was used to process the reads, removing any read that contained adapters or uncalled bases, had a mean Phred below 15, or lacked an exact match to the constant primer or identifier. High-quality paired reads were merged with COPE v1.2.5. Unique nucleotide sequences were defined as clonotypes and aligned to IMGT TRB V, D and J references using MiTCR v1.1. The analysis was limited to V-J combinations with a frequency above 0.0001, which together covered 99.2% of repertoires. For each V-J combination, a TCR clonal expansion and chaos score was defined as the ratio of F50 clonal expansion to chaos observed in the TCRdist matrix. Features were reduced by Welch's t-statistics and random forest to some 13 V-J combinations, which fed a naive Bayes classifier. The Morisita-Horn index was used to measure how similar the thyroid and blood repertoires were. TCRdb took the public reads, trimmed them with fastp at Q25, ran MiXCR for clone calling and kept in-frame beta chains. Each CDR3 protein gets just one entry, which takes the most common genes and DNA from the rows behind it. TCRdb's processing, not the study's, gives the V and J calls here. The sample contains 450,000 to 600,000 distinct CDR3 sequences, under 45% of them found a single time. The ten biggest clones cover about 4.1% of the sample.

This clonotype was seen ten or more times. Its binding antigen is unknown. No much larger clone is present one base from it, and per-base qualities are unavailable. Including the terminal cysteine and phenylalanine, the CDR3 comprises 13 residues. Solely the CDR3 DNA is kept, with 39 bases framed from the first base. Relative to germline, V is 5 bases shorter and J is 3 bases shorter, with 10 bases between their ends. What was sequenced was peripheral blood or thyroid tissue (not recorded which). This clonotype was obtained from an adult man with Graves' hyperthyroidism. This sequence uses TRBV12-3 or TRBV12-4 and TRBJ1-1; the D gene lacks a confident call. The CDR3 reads CASSRMSDTEAFF. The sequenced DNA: TGTGCCAGCAGTCGAATGAGCGACACTGAAGCTTTCTTT.